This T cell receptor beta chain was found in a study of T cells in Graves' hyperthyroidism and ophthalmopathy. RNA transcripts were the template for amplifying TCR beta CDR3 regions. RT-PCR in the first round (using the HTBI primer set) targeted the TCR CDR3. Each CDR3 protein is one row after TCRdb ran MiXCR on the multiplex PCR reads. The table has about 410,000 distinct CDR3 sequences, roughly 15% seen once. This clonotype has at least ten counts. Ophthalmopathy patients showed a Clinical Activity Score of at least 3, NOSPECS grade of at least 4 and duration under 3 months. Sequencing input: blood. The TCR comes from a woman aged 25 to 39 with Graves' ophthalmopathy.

In DNA form, the CDR3 reads TGTGCCAGCTCACCTAAGGGTGGCTATGGCTACACCTTC. This encodes CASSPKGGYGYTF. The chain combines TRBV18 with TRBJ1-2; D gene unclear. The ends were cut back, 3 bases at V and 4 bases at J, with 9 bases in the middle. CDR3 size: 13 residues. Germline CDR1 KGHSH, CDR2 LQKENI.